This T cell receptor beta chain was recovered during a study of blood T cell repertoires in COVID-19. Germline lookup yields CDR1 LGHNA and CDR2 YSLEER. The CDR3 totals 15 residues. Trimming removed 1 base from V and 0 bases from J, with 6 bases in between. Using immunoSEQ multiplex PCR, the repertoire was profiled, and TCRdb retains in-frame clones only, with some absent. The data contain 75,000 to 95,000 clones, 79% of them singletons. This receptor was taken from a woman older than 75 with active or convalescent COVID-19. The chain combines TRBV4-3 with TRBJ2-2; no clear D gene. Input material: peripheral blood. The CDR3 nucleotides read TGCGCCAGCAGCCAAGGACTGACGAACACCGGGGAGCTGTTTTTT. Residues: CASSQGLTNTGELFF.